The clone carrying this T cell receptor beta chain occurred many times. The TCR beta CDR3 region was amplified from genomic DNA, with two rounds of multiplex PCR being used for the amplification. Round one of PCR was performed, and it used primers specific to each TRBV and TRBJ gene. Using its own MiXCR run on the multiplex PCR reads, TCRdb lists one record per CDR3 protein. The sample has tens of thousands of distinct CDR3 sequences; about 26% are singletons. Node-negative status on CT and PET/CT applied to all patients, none having prior chemotherapy, radiotherapy or other malignancies. These data are taken from a study of prognosis after radiotherapy for stage I lung cancer. Overall study: It was considered that all non-small cell lung cancer patients were medically inoperable.

CDR3 length: 12 amino acids. Germline assignment: CDR1 LNHDA and CDR2 SQIVND (reference sequence). The sequencing here drew on PBMCs, taken before or after stereotactic body radiation therapy (not recorded which). V usage is TRBV19 and J usage is TRBJ2-3; the match to TRBD2 covers 10 bases. The sequence was obtained from a donor older than 45 with non-small cell lung cancer. In DNA form, the CDR3 reads TGTGCAGCGGGGGGGCGCACAGATACGCAGTATTTT. Protein: CAAGGRTDTQYF.